This TCR beta chain came from a study of blood T cell repertoires in COVID-19. TCRdb keeps only in-frame clones here, not all; method: immunoSEQ multiplex PCR. In the table there are 220,000 or so clones, around 82% of which are singletons. The sequence was obtained from a woman aged 55-69 years with acute or convalescent COVID-19. The sample consisted of peripheral blood.

As DNA, the CDR3 is TGTGCCAGCAGTTTGGGACAGGGGGTTTTCAATCAGCCCCAGCATTTT. This encodes CASSLGQGVFNQPQHF. V gene TRBV6-2 or TRBV6-3 combines with J gene TRBJ1-5, with 11 bases aligning to TRBD1. Germline CDR1 reads MNHEY; CDR2 reads SVGEGT. The CDR3 length is 16 residues. Trimming at V came to 4 bases and at J to 3 bases, leaving 5 bases not matched to a gene.